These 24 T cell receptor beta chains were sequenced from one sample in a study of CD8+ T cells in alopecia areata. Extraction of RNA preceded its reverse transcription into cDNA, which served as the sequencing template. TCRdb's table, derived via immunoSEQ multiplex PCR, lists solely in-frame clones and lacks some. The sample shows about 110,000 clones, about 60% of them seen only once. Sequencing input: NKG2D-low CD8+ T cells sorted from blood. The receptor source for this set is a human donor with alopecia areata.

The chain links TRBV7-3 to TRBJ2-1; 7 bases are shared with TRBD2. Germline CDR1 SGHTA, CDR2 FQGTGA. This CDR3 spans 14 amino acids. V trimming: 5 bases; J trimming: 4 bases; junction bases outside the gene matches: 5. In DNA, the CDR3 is TGTGCCAGCAGCAAAACCGGGAGGTACAATGAGCAGTTCTTC. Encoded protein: CASSKTGRYNEQFF.

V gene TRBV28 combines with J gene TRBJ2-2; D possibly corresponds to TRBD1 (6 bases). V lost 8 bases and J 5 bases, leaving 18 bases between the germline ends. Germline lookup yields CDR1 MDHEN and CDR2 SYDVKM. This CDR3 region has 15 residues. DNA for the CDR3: TGTGCCAGCGGCCCGGGACACGCGCCGACCGGGGAGCTGTTTTTT. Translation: CASGPGHAPTGELFF.

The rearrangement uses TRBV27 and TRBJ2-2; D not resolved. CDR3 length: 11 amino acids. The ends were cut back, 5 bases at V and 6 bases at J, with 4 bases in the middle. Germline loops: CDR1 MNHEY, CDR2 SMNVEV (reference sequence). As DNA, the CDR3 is TGTGCCAGCAGTCGGTCCGGGGAGCTGTTTTTT. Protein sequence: CASSRSGELFF.

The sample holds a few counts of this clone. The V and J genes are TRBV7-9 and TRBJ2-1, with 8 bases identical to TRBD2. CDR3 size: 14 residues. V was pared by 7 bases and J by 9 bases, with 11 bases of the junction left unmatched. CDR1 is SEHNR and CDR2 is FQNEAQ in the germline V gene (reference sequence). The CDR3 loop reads CASNPTGGDGEQFF. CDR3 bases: TGTGCCAGCAACCCAACGGGGGGGGACGGTGAGCAGTTCTTC.

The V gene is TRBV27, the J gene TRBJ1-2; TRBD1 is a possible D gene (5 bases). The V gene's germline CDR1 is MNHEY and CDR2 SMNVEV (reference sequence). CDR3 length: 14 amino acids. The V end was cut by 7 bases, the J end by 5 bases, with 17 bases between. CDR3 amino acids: CASTTVQGSYGYTF. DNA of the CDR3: TGTGCCAGCACGACCGTCCAGGGCTCGTATGGCTACACCTTC.

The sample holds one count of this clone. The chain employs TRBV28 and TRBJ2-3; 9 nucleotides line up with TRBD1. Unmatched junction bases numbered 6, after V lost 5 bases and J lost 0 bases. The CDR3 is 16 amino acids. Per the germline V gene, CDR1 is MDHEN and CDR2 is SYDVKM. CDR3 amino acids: CASSLSGTGSTDTQYF. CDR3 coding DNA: TGTGCCAGCAGTCTCTCCGGGACAGGGAGCACAGATACGCAGTATTTT.

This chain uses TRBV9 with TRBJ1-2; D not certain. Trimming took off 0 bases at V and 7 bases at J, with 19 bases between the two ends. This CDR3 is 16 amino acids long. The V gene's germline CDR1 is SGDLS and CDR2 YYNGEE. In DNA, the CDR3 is TGTGCCAGCAGCGTAGGAACAGCACCCACGCGGGGTGGCTACACCTTC. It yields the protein CASSVGTAPTRGGYTF. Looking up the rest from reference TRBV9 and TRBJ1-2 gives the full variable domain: DSGVTQTPKHLITATGQRVTLRCSPRSGDLSVYWYQQSLDQGLQFLIQYYNGEERAKGNILERFSAQQFPDLHSELNLSSLELGDSALYFCASSVGTAPTRGGYTFGSGTRLTVV.

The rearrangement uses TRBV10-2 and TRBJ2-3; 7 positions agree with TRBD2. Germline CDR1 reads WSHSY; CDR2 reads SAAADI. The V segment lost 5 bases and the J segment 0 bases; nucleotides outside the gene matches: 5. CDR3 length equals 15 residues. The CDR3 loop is CASSMGLTSTDTQYF. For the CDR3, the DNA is TGCGCCAGCAGTATGGGACTAACTAGCACAGATACGCAGTATTTT.

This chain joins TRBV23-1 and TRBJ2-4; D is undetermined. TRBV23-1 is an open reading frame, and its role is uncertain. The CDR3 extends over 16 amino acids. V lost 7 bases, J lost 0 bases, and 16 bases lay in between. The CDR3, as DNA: TGCGCCAGCATCCCAGGCCCATCAATAGCCAAAAACATTCAGTACTTC. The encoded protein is CASIPGPSIAKNIQYF.

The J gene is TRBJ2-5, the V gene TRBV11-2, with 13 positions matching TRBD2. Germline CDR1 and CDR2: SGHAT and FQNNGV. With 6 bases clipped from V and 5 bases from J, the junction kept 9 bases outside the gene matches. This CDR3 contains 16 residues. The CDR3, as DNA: TGTGCCAGCAGTTTCACTAGCGGGAGGGCGGGGGAGACCCAGTACTTC. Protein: CASSFTSGRAGETQYF. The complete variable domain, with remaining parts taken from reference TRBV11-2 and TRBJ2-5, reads EAGVAQSPRYKIIEKRQSVAFWCNPISGHATLYWYQQILGQGPKLLIQFQNNGVVDDSQLPKDRFSAERLKGVDSTLKIQPAKLEDSAVYLCASSFTSGRAGETQYFGPGTRLLVL.

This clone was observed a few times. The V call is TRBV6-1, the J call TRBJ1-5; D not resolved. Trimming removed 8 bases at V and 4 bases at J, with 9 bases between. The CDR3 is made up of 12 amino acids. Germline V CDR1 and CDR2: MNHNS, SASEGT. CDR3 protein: CASLVGNQPQHF. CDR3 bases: TGTGCCAGCCTAGTGGGGAATCAGCCCCAGCATTTT.

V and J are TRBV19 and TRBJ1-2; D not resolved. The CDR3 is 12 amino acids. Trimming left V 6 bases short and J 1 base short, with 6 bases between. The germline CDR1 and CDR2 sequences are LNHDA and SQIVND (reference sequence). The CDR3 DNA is TGTGCCAGTAGGGACGGTAACTATGGCTACACCTTC. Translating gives CASRDGNYGYTF.

The CDR3 coding sequence is TGCAGCGTTGAATCGGATTTATACGAGCAGTACTTC. It translates to CSVESDLYEQYF. The rearrangement joins TRBV29-1 to TRBJ2-7; D not resolved. The germline V gene encodes CDR1 SQVTM and CDR2 ANQGSEA. The CDR3 is made up of 12 amino acids. The V and J ends lost 2 bases and 4 bases respectively, with 9 bases between them.

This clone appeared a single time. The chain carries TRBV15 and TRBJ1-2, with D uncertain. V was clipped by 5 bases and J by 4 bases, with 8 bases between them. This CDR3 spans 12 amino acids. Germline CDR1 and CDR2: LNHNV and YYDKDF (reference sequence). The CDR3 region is CATSDDRYGYTF. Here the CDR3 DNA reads TGTGCCACCAGCGACGATCGCTATGGCTACACCTTC.

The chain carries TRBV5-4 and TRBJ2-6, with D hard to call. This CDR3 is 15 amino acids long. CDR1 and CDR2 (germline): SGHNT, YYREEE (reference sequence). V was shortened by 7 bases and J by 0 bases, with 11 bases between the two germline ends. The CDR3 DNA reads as TGTGCCAGCGAGGCACCAAGCTCTGGGGCCAACGTCCTGACTTTC. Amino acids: CASEAPSSGANVLTF.

DNA for the CDR3: TGTGCCAGCAATCCGGACAGGGGATTTGGTGGCTACACCTTC. It translates to CASNPDRGFGGYTF. The chain uses TRBV6-5 and TRBJ1-2; 9 bases agree with TRBD1. Germline trimming cut 7 bases from V and 7 bases from J; bases unmatched to any gene: 10. CDR1 and CDR2 from the germline V gene are MNHEY and SVGAGI. CDR3 length equals 14 residues.

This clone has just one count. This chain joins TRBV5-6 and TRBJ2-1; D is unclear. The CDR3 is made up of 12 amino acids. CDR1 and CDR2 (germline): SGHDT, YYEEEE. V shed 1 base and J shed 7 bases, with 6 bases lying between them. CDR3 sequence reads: CASSLSRNEQFF. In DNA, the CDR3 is TGTGCCAGCAGCTTGTCTCGAAATGAGCAGTTCTTC.

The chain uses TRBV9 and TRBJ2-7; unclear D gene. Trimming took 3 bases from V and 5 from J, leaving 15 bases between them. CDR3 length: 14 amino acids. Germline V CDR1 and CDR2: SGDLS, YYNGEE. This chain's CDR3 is CASSAPISGDEQYF. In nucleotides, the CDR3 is TGTGCCAGCAGCGCCCCGATTTCGGGCGACGAGCAGTACTTC.

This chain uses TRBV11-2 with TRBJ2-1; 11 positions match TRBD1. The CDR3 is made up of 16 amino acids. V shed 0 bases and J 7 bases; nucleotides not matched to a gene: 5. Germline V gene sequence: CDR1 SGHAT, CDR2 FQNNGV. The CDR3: CASSLEGTGGRNEQFF. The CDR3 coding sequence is TGTGCCAGCAGCTTAGAGGGGACAGGGGGGAGAAATGAGCAGTTCTTC. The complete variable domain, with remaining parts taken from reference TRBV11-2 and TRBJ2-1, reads EAGVAQSPRYKIIEKRQSVAFWCNPISGHATLYWYQQILGQGPKLLIQFQNNGVVDDSQLPKDRFSAERLKGVDSTLKIQPAKLEDSAVYLCASSLEGTGGRNEQFFGPGTRLTVL.

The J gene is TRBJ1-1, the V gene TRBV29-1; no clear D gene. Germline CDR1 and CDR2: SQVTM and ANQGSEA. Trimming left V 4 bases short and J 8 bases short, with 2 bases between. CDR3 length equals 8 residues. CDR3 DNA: TGCAGCGTTGGGGAAGCTTTCTTT. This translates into CSVGEAFF.

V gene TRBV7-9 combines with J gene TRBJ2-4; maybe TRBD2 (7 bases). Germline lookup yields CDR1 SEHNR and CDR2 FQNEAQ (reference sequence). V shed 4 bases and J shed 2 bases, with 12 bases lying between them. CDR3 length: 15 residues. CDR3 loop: CASSWEGETKNIQYF. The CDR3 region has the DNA TGTGCCAGCAGCTGGGAGGGGGAGACCAAAAACATTCAGTACTTC.

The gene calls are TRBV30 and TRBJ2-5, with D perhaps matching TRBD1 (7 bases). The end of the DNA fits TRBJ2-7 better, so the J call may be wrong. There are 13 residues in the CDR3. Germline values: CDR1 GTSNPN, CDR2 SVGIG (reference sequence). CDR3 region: CAARGRGAYEQYF. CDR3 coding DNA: TGTGCCGCACGTGGCAGGGGGGCCTACGAGCAGTACTTC.

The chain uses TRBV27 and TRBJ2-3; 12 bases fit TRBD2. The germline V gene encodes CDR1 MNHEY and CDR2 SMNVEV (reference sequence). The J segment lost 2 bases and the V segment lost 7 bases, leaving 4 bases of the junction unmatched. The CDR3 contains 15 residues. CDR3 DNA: TGTGCCAGCACGGGACTAGCGGGCCTCACAGATACGCAGTATTTT. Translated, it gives CASTGLAGLTDTQYF.

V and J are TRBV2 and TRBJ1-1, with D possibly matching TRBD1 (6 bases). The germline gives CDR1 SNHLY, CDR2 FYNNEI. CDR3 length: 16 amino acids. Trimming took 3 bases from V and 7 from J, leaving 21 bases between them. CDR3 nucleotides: TGTGCCAGCAGTGATCCCGGTCGAGGGGGTTCCCTTGAAGCTTTCTTT. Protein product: CASSDPGRGGSLEAFF.